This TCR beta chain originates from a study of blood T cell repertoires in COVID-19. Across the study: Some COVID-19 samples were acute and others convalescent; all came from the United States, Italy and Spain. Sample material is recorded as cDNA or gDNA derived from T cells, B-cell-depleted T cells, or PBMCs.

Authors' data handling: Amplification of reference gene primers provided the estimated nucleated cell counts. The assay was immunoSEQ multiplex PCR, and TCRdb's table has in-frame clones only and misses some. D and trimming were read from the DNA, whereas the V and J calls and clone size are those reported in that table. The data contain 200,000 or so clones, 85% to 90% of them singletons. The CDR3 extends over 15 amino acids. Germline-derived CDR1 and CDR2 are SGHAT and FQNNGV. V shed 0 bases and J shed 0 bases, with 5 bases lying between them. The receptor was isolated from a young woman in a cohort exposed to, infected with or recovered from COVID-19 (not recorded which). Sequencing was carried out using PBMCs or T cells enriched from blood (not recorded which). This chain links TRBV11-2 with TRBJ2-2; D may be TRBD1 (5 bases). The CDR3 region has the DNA TGTGCCAGCAGCTTAGACAGGGCGAACACCGGGGAGCTGTTTTTT. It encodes CASSLDRANTGELFF.